The rows below give T cell receptor delta chains drawn from one sample of a study of gamma-delta chains in newborns, infants, children. TCRdb re-called the reads through CATT. The data contain around 10,000 delta-chain clones, roughly 9.5% of them singletons. Sequenced material: blood. The origin of the receptors is a child who was a newborn, infant or young child, either healthy, febrile or measles-vaccinated (not recorded which). Each CDR3 is given with its conserved first and last residue. D genes are given only for firm matches. Clone size is shown for a subset of rows, as once, few, many or a class of expanded clone.

J: TRDJ1; D: TRDD3; size: -; V: TRDV1; CDR3: CALGDSWGASKLIF; DNA: TGTGCTCTTGGGGACTCCTGGGGGGCCAGTAAACTCATCTTT
J: TRDJ3; D: TRDD3; size: few; V: TRDV2; CDR3: CACDILGAGSWDTRQMFF; DNA: TGTGCCTGTGACATACTGGGGGCTGGCTCCTGGGACACCCGACAGATGTTTTTC
J: TRDJ1; D: TRDD3; size: few; V: TRDV2; CDR3: CACDAVLGDTKVINDKLIF; DNA: TGTGCCTGTGACGCAGTACTGGGGGATACGAAAGTTATCAACGATAAACTCATCTTT
J: TRDJ3; D: -; size: -; V: TRDV2; CDR3: CACDTVGGSSWDTRQMFF; DNA: TGTGCCTGTGACACCGTAGGAGGAAGCTCCTGGGACACCCGACAGATGTTTTTC
J: TRDJ1; D: TRDD3; size: few; V: TRDV2; CDR3: CACDPLGTGGHSYTDKLIF; DNA: TGTGCCTGTGATCCCCTCGGCACTGGGGGACACTCGTACACCGATAAACTCATCTTT
J: TRDJ3; D: -; size: -; V: TRDV2; CDR3: CACDTWGGSWDTRQMFF; DNA: TGTGCCTGTGACACCTGGGGAGGCTCCTGGGACACCCGACAGATGTTTTTC
J: TRDJ1; D: TRDD3; size: -; V: TRDV2; CDR3: CACDILGRLGEAYTDKLIF; DNA: TGTGCCTGTGACATCCTGGGGAGGCTGGGGGAGGCCTACACCGATAAACTCATCTTT
J: TRDJ3; D: TRDD3; size: few; V: TRDV2; CDR3: CACDTVGDTLSWDTRQMFF; DNA: TGTGCCTGTGACACCGTGGGGGATACACTCTCCTGGGACACCCGACAGATGTTTTTC
J: TRDJ1; D: -; size: few; V: TRDV2; CDR3: CACDSLQDGYTDKLIF; DNA: TGTGCCTGTGACAGCCTTCAGGACGGCTACACCGATAAACTCATCTTT
J: TRDJ1; D: -; size: medium-sized; V: TRDV2; CDR3: CACDEIPVTDKLIF; DNA: TGTGCCTGTGATGAGATACCCGTCACCGATAAACTCATCTTT
J: TRDJ3; D: TRDD3; size: medium-sized; V: TRDV2; CDR3: CACDNLLGDTVSWDTRQMFF; DNA: TGTGCCTGTGACAACTTACTGGGGGATACGGTATCCTGGGACACCCGACAGATGTTTTTC
J: TRDJ1; D: TRDD3; size: few; V: TRDV2; CDR3: CACDTLGDRYTDKLIF; DNA: TGTGCCTGTGACACCTTGGGGGATAGGTACACCGATAAACTCATCTTT
J: TRDJ3; D: TRDD3; size: -; V: TRDV2; CDR3: CACDKVLGVGGSSWDTRQMFF; DNA: TGTGCCTGTGACAAAGTACTGGGGGTTGGCGGAAGCTCCTGGGACACCCGACAGATGTTTTTC
J: TRDJ3; D: -; size: medium-sized; V: TRDV2; CDR3: CACDTVLGSWDTRQMFF; DNA: TGTGCCTGTGACACCGTATTGGGATCCTGGGACACCCGACAGATGTTTTTC
J: TRDJ1; D: TRDD3; size: -; V: TRDV2; CDR3: CAGDTLGEDTDKLIF; DNA: TGTGCCGGTGACACTCTGGGGGAAGACACCGATAAACTCATCTTT
J: TRDJ3; D: TRDD3; size: -; V: TRDV2; CDR3: CACDTGGIQNSWDTRQMFF; DNA: TGTGCCTGTGACACCGGAGGGATACAAAATTCCTGGGACACCCGACAGATGTTTTTC
J: TRDJ1; D: TRDD3; size: few; V: TRDV1; CDR3: CALGKGWWGIRRSDKLIF; DNA: TGTGCTCTAGGGAAAGGGTGGTGGGGGATACGCCGCTCCGATAAACTCATCTTT
J: TRDJ3; D: TRDD3; size: medium-sized; V: TRDV2; CDR3: CACDTGGYGSWDTRQMFF; DNA: TGTGCCTGTGACACCGGGGGATACGGCTCCTGGGACACCCGACAGATGTTTTTC
J: TRDJ1; D: -; size: -; V: TRDV1; CDR3: CALGEGLPSGRGDSGVHHKLIF; DNA: TGTGCTCTTGGAGAAGGCCTTCCTAGCGGTCGGGGGGATAGTGGGGTACACCATAAACTCATCTTT
J: TRDJ1; D: TRDD3; size: few; V: TRDV2; CDR3: CACDIIPTGGYTSDTDKLIF; DNA: TGTGCCTGTGACATCATTCCTACAGGGGGATACACGAGTGACACCGATAAACTCATCTTT
J: TRDJ3; D: TRDD3; size: -; V: TRDV2; CDR3: CACGVLGDTSSWDTRQMFF; DNA: TGTGCCTGTGGCGTACTGGGGGATACGAGCTCCTGGGACACCCGACAGATGTTTTTC
J: TRDJ2; D: TRDD3; size: -; V: TRDV2; CDR3: CACDPVGVGDWPPAQLFF; DNA: TGTGCCTGTGACCCCGTTGGGGTGGGGGATTGGCCGCCAGCACAACTCTTCTTT
J: TRDJ3; D: TRDD3; size: few; V: TRDV2; CDR3: CACDTLGDSSSWDTRQMFF; DNA: TGTGCCTGTGACACCCTGGGGGATAGCAGCTCCTGGGACACCCGACAGATGTTTTTC
J: TRDJ3; D: TRDD3; size: -; V: TRDV2; CDR3: CACDTVLGEYVSWDTRQMFF; DNA: TGTGCCTGTGACACCGTACTGGGGGAATACGTATCCTGGGACACCCGACAGATGTTTTTC
J: TRDJ3; D: TRDD3; size: -; V: TRDV2; CDR3: CACDTGFSTGGSVSWDTRQMFF; DNA: TGTGCCTGTGACACCGGATTTAGTACTGGGGGATCCGTCTCCTGGGACACCCGACAGATGTTTTTC
J: TRDJ1; D: -; size: few; V: TRDV2; CDR3: CACDTLGGTDKLIF; DNA: TGTGCCTGTGACACCTTGGGGGGTACCGATAAACTCATCTTT
J: TRDJ3; D: -; size: few; V: TRDV2; CDR3: CACDILGSNPARQMFF; DNA: TGTGCCTGTGACATCCTGGGGTCGAACCCAGCCCGACAGATGTTTTTC
J: TRDJ1; D: TRDD3; size: -; V: TRDV1; CDR3: CALGEINSLYWGIPPTADKLIF; DNA: TGTGCTCTTGGGGAAATAAATTCCCTCTACTGGGGGATACCACCCACGGCGGATAAACTCATCTTT
J: TRDJ3; D: TRDD3; size: -; V: TRDV2; CDR3: CACDTVGGSPSSWDTRQMFF; DNA: TGTGCCTGTGACACCGTTGGGGGATCCCCGAGCTCCTGGGACACCCGACAGATGTTTTTC